This TCR beta chain was captured in a study of T cell repertoires in cytomegalovirus infection. Study information: The authors used CMV epitopes that were HLA-C-restricted (recently identified) and HLA-B-restricted (well studied). Evidence of both CMV infection and a matching HLA type came from public TCR beta signatures.

Findings of the study overall: Totalled public TCR beta family frequency picked out people who carried CMV plus the relevant HLA.

TCRdb fed the reads into MiXCR, producing one record per CDR3 protein. The data show roughly 730,000 distinct CDR3 sequences, with around 35% seen just once and 18% held by the top ten. Per germline, CDR1 ENHRY and CDR2 SYGVKD. The CDR3 is made up of 15 amino acids. V was cut by 2 bases and J by 0 bases, with 8 bases left in between. About this clonotype: The antigen remains undetermined.

This receptor was identified in a human donor in good health (CMV status not recorded). Some clones in this sample may be carry-over from other donors' samples. This chain connects TRBV10-3 to TRBJ2-1; D remains ambiguous. Sequences were derived from cultured PBMCs, sampled from culture after CMV antigen stimulation. CDR3 coding DNA: TGTGCCATCAGTGAGAAGCGATCCTCCTACAATGAGCAGTTCTTC. Amino acid sequence: CAISEKRSSYNEQFF.